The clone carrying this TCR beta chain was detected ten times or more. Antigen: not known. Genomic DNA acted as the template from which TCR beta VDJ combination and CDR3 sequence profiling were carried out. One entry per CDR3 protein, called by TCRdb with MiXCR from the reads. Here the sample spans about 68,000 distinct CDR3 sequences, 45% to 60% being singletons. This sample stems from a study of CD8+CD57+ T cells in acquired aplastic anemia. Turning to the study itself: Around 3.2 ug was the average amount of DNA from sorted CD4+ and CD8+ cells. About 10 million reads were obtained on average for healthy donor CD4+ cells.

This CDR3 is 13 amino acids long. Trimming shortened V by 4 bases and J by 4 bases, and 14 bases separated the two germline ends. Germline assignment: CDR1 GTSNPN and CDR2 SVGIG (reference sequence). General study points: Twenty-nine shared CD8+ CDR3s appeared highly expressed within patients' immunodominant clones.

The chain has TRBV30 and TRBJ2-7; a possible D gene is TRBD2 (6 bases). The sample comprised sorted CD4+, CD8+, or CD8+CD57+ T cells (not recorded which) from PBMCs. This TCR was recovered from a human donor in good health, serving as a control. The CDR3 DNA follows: TGTGCCTGGAAGGACGGGAGAAGATACGAGCAGTACTTC. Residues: CAWKDGRRYEQYF.